Listed here is a single T cell receptor beta chain. The data derive from a study of identical twins. In TCRdb, the 5' RACE reads were re-called with MiXCR into one record per CDR3 protein. Altogether roughly 260,000 distinct CDR3 sequences are present, over 12% being singletons, with the ten largest covering 7% to 9%. The receptor was derived from a woman under 30 in good health. Specimen: memory (CD45RO+) T cells sorted from blood.

CDR3 nucleotide sequence: TGTGCCAGCAGCTCGACCGGGACTTACAATGAGCAGTTCTTC. Encoded protein: CASSSTGTYNEQFF. V gene TRBV7-3 combines with J gene TRBJ2-1; maybe TRBD2 (6 bases). Germline loops: CDR1 SGHTA, CDR2 FQGTGA. V was clipped by 4 bases and J by 4 bases, with 11 bases between them. The CDR3 is 14 residues long.